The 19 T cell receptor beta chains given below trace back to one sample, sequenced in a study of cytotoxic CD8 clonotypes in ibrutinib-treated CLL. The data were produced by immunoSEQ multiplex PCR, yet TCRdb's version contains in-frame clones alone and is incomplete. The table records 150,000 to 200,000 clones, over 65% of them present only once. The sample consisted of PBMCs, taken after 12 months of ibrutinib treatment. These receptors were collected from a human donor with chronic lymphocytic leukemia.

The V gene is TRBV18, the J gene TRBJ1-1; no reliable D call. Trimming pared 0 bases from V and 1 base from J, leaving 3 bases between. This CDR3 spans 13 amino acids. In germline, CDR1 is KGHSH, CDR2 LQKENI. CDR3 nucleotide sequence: TGTGCCAGCTCACCACCCAAGAACACTGAAGCTTTCTTT. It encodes CASSPPKNTEAFF. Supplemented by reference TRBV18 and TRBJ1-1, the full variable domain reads NAGVMQNPRHLVRRRGQEARLRCSPMKGHSHVYWYRQLPEEGLKFMVYLQKENIIDESGMPKERFSAEFPKEGPSILRIQQVVRGDSAAYFCASSPPKNTEAFFGQGTRLTVV.

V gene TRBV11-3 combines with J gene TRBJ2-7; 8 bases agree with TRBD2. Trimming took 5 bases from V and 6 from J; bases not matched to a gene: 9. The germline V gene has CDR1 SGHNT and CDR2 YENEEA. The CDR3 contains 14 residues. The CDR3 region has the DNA TGTGCCAGCAGCCCAGGACTAGCCAGTCCCGAGCAGTACTTC. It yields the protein CASSPGLASPEQYF.

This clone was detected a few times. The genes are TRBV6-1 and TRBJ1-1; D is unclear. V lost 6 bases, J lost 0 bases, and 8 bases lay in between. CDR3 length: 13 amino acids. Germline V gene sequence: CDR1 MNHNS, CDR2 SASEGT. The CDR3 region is CASSPDMNTEAFF. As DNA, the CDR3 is TGTGCCAGCAGCCCCGATATGAACACTGAAGCTTTCTTT.

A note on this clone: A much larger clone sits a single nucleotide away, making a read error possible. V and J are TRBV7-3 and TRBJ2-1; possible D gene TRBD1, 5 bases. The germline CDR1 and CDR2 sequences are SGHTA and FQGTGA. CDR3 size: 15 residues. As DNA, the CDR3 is TGTACCAGCAGCGTCCACAGGACCGAACGGAATGAGCAGTTCTTC. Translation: CTSSVHRTERNEQFF.

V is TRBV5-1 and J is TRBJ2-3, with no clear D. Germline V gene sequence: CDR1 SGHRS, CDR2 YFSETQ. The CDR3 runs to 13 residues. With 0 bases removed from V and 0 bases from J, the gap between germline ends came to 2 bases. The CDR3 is CASSLGSTDTQYF. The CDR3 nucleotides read TGCGCCAGCAGCTTGGGGAGCACAGATACGCAGTATTTT.

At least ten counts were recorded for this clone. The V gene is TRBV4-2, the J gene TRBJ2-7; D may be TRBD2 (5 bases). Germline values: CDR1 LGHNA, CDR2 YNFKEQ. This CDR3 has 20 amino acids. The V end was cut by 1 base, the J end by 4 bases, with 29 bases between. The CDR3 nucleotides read TGTGCCAGCAGCCAAGGGGTAGCGTGGGAGTTTATCGTTGTGGGGTACGAGCAGTACTTC. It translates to CASSQGVAWEFIVVGYEQYF.

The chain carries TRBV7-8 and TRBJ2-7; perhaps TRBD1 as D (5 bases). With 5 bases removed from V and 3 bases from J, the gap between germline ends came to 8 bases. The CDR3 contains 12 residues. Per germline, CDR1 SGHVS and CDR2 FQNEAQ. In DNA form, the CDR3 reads TGTGCCAGCAGCCCAGGGCGCTACGAGCAGTACTTC. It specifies CASSPGRYEQYF.

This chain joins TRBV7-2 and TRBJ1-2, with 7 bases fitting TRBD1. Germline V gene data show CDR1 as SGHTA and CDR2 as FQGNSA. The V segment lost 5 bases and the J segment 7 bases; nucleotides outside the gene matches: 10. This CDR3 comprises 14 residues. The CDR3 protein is CASSPVGQKGGYTF. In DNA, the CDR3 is TGTGCCAGCAGCCCAGTGGGACAGAAGGGTGGCTACACCTTC.

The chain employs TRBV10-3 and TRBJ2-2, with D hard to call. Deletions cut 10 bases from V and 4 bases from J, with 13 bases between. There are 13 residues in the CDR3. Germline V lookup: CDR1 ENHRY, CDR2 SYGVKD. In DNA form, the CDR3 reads TGTGCCACCTTAAAAGTCGGCACCGGGGAGCTGTTTTTT. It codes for CATLKVGTGELFF.

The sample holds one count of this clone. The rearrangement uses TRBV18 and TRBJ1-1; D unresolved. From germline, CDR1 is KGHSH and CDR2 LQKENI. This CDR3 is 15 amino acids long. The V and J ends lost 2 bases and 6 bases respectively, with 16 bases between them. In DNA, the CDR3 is TGTGCCAGCTCACCAGGGCGGGAAGTACTACCTGAAGCTTTCTTT. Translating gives CASSPGREVLPEAFF. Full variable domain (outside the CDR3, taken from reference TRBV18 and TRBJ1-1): NAGVMQNPRHLVRRRGQEARLRCSPMKGHSHVYWYRQLPEEGLKFMVYLQKENIIDESGMPKERFSAEFPKEGPSILRIQQVVRGDSAAYFCASSPGREVLPEAFFGQGTRLTVV.

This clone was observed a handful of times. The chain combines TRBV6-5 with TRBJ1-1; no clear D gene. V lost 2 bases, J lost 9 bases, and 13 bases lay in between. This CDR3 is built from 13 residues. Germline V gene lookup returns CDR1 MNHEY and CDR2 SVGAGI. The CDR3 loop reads CASSYQQLAKAFF. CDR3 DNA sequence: TGTGCCAGCAGTTACCAGCAACTTGCTAAAGCTTTCTTT.

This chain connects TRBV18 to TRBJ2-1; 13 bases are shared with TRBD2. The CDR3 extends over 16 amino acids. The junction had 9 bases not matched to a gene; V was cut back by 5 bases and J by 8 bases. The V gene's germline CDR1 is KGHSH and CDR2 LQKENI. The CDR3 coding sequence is TGTGCCAGCTCATCGCTCCCGGGACTAGCGGGACATGAGCAGTTCTTC. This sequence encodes CASSSLPGLAGHEQFF.

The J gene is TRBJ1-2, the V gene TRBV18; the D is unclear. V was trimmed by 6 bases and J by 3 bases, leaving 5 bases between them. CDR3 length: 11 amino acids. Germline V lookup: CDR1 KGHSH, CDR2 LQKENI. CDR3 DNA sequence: TGTGCCAGCTCTCAGGACTATGGCTACACCTTC. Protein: CASSQDYGYTF.

In nucleotides, the CDR3 is TGTGCCAGCATGCTAAAGACTGAAGCTTTCTTT. Translating it yields CASMLKTEAFF. This sequence joins TRBV28 and TRBJ1-1; D gene ambiguous. The germline gives CDR1 MDHEN, CDR2 SYDVKM. The V end was cut by 7 bases, the J end by 5 bases, with 8 bases between. The CDR3 is made up of 11 amino acids.

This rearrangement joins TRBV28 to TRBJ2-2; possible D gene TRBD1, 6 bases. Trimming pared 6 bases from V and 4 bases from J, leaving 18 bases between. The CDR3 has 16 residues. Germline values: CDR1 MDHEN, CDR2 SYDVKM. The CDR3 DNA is TGTGCCAGCAGGGCCACCAGGGGCCTCGTCACCGGGGAGCTGTTTTTT. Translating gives CASRATRGLVTGELFF.

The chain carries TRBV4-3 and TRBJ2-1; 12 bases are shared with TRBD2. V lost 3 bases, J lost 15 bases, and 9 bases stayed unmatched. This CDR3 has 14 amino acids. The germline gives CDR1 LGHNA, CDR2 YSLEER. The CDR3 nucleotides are TGCGCCAGCAGCCAGGGGCTAGCGGGGGGGCCAGGGTTCTTC. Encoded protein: CASSQGLAGGPGFF.

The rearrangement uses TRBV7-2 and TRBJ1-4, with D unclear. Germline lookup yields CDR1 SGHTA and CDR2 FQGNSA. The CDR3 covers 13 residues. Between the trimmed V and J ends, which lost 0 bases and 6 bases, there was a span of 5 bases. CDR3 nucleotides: TGTGCCAGCAGCTTAGCGGCATATGAAAAACTGTTTTTT. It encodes CASSLAAYEKLFF. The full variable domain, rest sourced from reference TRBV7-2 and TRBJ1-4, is GAGVSQSPSNKVTEKGKDVELRCDPISGHTALYWYRQSLGQGLEFLIYFQGNSAPDKSGLPSDRFSAERTGGSVSTLTIQRTQQEDSAVYLCASSLAAYEKLFFGSGTQLSVL.

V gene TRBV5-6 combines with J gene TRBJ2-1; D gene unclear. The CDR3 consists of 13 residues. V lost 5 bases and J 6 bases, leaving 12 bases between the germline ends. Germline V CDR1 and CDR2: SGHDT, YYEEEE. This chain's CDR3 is CASRIRPGNEQFF. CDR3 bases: TGTGCCAGCAGGATAAGGCCCGGCAATGAGCAGTTCTTC.

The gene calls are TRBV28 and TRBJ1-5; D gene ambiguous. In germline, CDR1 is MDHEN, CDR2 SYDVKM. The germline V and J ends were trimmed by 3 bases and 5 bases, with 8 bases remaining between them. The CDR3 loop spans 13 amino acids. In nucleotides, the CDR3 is TGTGCCAGCAGTTTTGTTTGGGATCAGCCCCAGCATTTT. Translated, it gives CASSFVWDQPQHF.